The rows below give T cell receptor beta chains drawn from one sample of a study of shared clonotypes between healthy human individuals. Some clones are missing from TCRdb's copy, which holds only in-frame ones; the method was immunoSEQ multiplex PCR. The table records roughly 570,000 clones, more than 95% of them present only once. Sequencing used naive CD8+ T cells sorted from blood. All receptors come from a man aged 25-45 years in good health. CDR3s include the opening cysteine and the closing phenylalanine or tryptophan. The order of the fields is J gene, V gene, clone size, CDR3 length, D gene, CDR3 DNA, CDR3 protein. A D gene is named only where the DNA matches it firmly. Clone sizes are given selectively: once, few, many, or a class where the clone is expanded.

TRBJ2-7	TRBV4-2	.	14	TRBD2	TGTGCCAGCAGCCAAGAATGGGACTACTACGAGCAGTACTTC	CASSQEWDYYEQYF
TRBJ1-1	TRBV25-1	.	11	.	TGTGCCAGCAGTCGAAACACTGAAGCTTTCTTT	CASSRNTEAFF
TRBJ2-7	TRBV13	.	12	.	TGTGCCAGCTCGGGCGGGATGGGGGAGCAGTACTTC	CASSGGMGEQYF
TRBJ2-7	TRBV11-2	.	13	TRBD1	TGTGCCAGCAGCTCCGCGACAGGGGGGGAGCAGTACTTC	CASSSATGGEQYF
TRBJ2-5	TRBV5-1	.	16	TRBD2	TGCGCCAGCAGGGGACTAGCGGGACCACCAAGTGAGACCCAGTACTTC	CASRGLAGPPSETQYF
TRBJ2-1	TRBV29-1	.	16	.	TGCAGCGTTGAAGATTGGCAGGGGTTGACCTACAATGAGCAGTTCTTC	CSVEDWQGLTYNEQFF
TRBJ2-3	TRBV4-2	.	17	.	TGTGCCAGCAGCCAGGATGGGACCGGGCCTGACGGAAATACGCAGTATTTT	CASSQDGTGPDGNTQYF
TRBJ1-1	TRBV7-8	.	13	.	TGTGCCAGCAGCTTAAACAGGAACACTGAAGCTTTCTTT	CASSLNRNTEAFF
TRBJ2-1	TRBV15	.	12	.	TGTGCCACCAGCAGAGAGTACAATGAGCAGTTCTTC	CATSREYNEQFF
TRBJ2-3	TRBV9	.	17	TRBD2	TGTGCCAGCAGCGTAGAGGGGACTAGCGTTCTCACAGATACGCAGTATTTT	CASSVEGTSVLTDTQYF
TRBJ1-5	TRBV19	.	14	TRBD1	TGTGCCAGTAGTCCGACAGGGGTCCATCAGCCCCAGCATTTT	CASSPTGVHQPQHF
TRBJ2-1	TRBV7-8	.	13	.	TGTGCCAGCAGCTTAAGAGGGCGGTATGAGCAGTTCTTC	CASSLRGRYEQFF
TRBJ1-1	TRBV7-2	once	14	.	TGTGCCAGCAGCTTATTGGGGGGGTCCACTGAAGCTTTCTTT	CASSLLGGSTEAFF
TRBJ2-5	TRBV4-1	.	17	.	TGCGCCAGCAGCCAAGCGGATTACATCATTACTATGGAGACCCAGTACTTC	CASSQADYIITMETQYF
TRBJ2-7	TRBV4-2	.	15	.	TGTGCCAGCAGCCAAGAAGCAAAGGGTGTACCCGAGCAGTACTTC	CASSQEAKGVPEQYF
TRBJ2-1	TRBV4-3	.	18	TRBD2	TGCGCCAGCAGCCAAGATCTTGGGACTAGATGGTCCTACAATGAGCAGTTCTTC	CASSQDLGTRWSYNEQFF
TRBJ2-2	TRBV14	.	17	.	TGTGCCAGCAGCCAACAGAGACCGGGGCCTAACACCGGGGAGCTGTTTTTT	CASSQQRPGPNTGELFF
TRBJ2-7	TRBV19	.	13	.	TGTGCCAGTAGTATTGGGGGTTCCTACGAGCAGTACTTC	CASSIGGSYEQYF
TRBJ2-3	TRBV29-1	.	15	TRBD2	TGCAGCGCTGGCGGGGGGGAGGCGGGGACAGATACGCAGTATTTT	CSAGGGEAGTDTQYF
TRBJ2-3	TRBV5-8	.	15	TRBD2	TGTGCCAGCAGCTTAGGTCGACTAGCGGTAGATACGCAGTATTTT	CASSLGRLAVDTQYF
TRBJ2-3	TRBV10-3	.	14	.	TGTGCCATCAGTGAGGGGTCCGCCGCAGATACGCAGTATTTT	CAISEGSAADTQYF
TRBJ2-7	TRBV28	.	16	TRBD2	TGTGCCAGCACCGTATACGGGGGGACGACTCGGCCCGAGCAGTACTTC	CASTVYGGTTRPEQYF
TRBJ2-2	TRBV7-9	.	13	.	TGTGCCAGCAGACAGGAGTCTCCCGGGGAGCTGTTTTTT	CASRQESPGELFF
TRBJ2-7	TRBV7-9	.	14	TRBD2	TGTGCCAGCAGCTCCACCGGGGGGGGACTCGAGCAGTACTTC	CASSSTGGGLEQYF
TRBJ2-5	TRBV14	.	10	.	TGTGCCAGCAGCCCAAATACCCAGTACTTC	CASSPNTQYF
TRBJ2-1	TRBV19	.	12	.	TGTGCCAGTAGTATGGGGGGCGTCGAGCAGTTCTTC	CASSMGGVEQFF
TRBJ1-1	TRBV9	.	15	TRBD1	TGTGCCAGCAGCACCGGACAGGTAGGGTACACTGAAGCTTTCTTT	CASSTGQVGYTEAFF
TRBJ2-1	TRBV28	once	16	TRBD1	TGTGCCAGCACTCTAACCTCCGGGACAGTCTACAATGAGCAGTTCTTC	CASTLTSGTVYNEQFF
TRBJ2-3	TRBV11-2	once	16	.	TGTGCCAGCAGCTTAGTTTTTGGACAGAGCACAGATACGCAGTATTTT	CASSLVFGQSTDTQYF
TRBJ1-2	TRBV15	.	15	.	TGTGCCACCAGCAGGGAGTCATGGGAGCGTGATGGCTACACCTTC	CATSRESWERDGYTF
TRBJ2-1	TRBV14	.	21	TRBD2	TGTGCCAGCAGCCAAGATCCCTGGGATAGCGGGAGGTCTAGCTCCTACAATGAGCAGTTCTTC	CASSQDPWDSGRSSSYNEQFF
TRBJ1-3	TRBV11-2	.	14	.	TGTGCCAGCAGCCCGGAAAACGGTGGAAACACCATATATTTT	CASSPENGGNTIYF
TRBJ1-2	TRBV9	.	11	.	TGTGCCAGCGAGGTTCAGGGGGGCTACACCTTC	CASEVQGGYTF
TRBJ2-7	TRBV13	.	14	.	TGTGCCAGCAGCTTCTTGGACGGACCCTACGAGCAGTACTTC	CASSFLDGPYEQYF
TRBJ2-7	TRBV4-1	.	13	.	TGCGCCAGCAGCCATTTAGGTGACTACGAGCAGTACTTC	CASSHLGDYEQYF
TRBJ2-2	TRBV11-2	once	15	TRBD1	TGTGCCAGCAGCACAGGGACAGGGAACACCGGGGAGCTGTTTTTT	CASSTGTGNTGELFF
TRBJ2-1	TRBV7-3	once	14	TRBD2	TGTGCCAGCAGCCCGGGACTAGCGGGAGATGAGCAGTTCTTC	CASSPGLAGDEQFF
TRBJ1-1	TRBV5-4	once	15	.	TGTGCCAGCAGCTTCTCAGGGTTAGGAAACACTGAAGCTTTCTTT	CASSFSGLGNTEAFF
TRBJ1-3	TRBV14	.	16	.	TGTGCCAGCAGCCATTTACAGCCTCGCTCTGGAAACACCATATATTTT	CASSHLQPRSGNTIYF
TRBJ1-4	TRBV9	.	14	TRBD1	TGTGCCAGCAGCGAAGGGACAGGGAATGAAAAACTGTTTTTT	CASSEGTGNEKLFF
TRBJ1-5	TRBV19	.	15	.	TGTGCCAGTATCCCGGGCCATTATAGCAATCAGCCCCAGCATTTT	CASIPGHYSNQPQHF
TRBJ2-7	TRBV28	.	17	TRBD1	TGTGCCAGCAGTTCGACATATGCCCCAGGGGGCTCCTACGAGCAGTACTTC	CASSSTYAPGGSYEQYF
TRBJ2-1	TRBV29-1	.	15	TRBD2	TGCAGCGTTGTACTAGCGTCAGAAAGACTCAATGAGCAGTTCTTC	CSVVLASERLNEQFF
TRBJ1-5	TRBV19	.	15	TRBD1	TGTGCCAGTACCATTCGGACAGGGTATAATCAGCCCCAGCATTTT	CASTIRTGYNQPQHF
TRBJ2-3	TRBV5-1	.	15	.	TGCGCCAGCAGCTTGGAGGGGGGCGCGACAGATACGCAGTATTTT	CASSLEGGATDTQYF
TRBJ2-7	TRBV5-4	.	14	.	TGTGCCAGCAGCTCAAACCAGGGAATATACGAGCAGTACTTC	CASSSNQGIYEQYF
TRBJ2-1	TRBV19	.	15	.	TGTGCCAGTAGTATGGGGGCGGCCACCTACAATGAGCAGTTCTTC	CASSMGAATYNEQFF
TRBJ2-7	TRBV28	.	14	TRBD2	TGTGCCAGCAACTCCTTCGGGAGGGCCTACGAGCAGTACTTC	CASNSFGRAYEQYF